This T cell receptor (beta chain) was obtained from a study of shared clonotypes between healthy human individuals. Study context: CD8 memory received one plate per donor, CD8 naive two, CD4 memory three and CD4 naive three.

Donors were healthy HIV-negative adults without recently reported acute infections or vaccinations. With respect to this clone: Its antigen is unidentified.

The CDR3 runs to 16 residues. V gave up 0 bases and J gave up 4 bases; unmatched junction bases: 6. CDR1 SGHRS and CDR2 YFSETQ come from the germline V gene. Study conclusions and caveats: The sharing of 5% to 5.5% of naive CD4 clonotypes was seen across a few donors.

Original handling: ImmunoSEQ sequences covered only the junction and lacked quality scores; filtering therefore differed. TCRdb's copy holds only in-frame clones and misses some; the assay was immunoSEQ multiplex PCR. V, J and clone size reflect that table, while D and trimming were determined from the DNA. The sample lists about 2.3 million clones; around 93% were seen once. The sample taken for sequencing was naive CD4+ T cells from PBMCs. Subset defined: CD45RA+ positively selected. The origin of this receptor is a man younger than 30 in good health. Some clones in this sample may be carry-over from other donors' samples. This chain connects TRBV5-1 to TRBJ2-1; 8 bases agree with TRBD1. The CDR3 protein is CASSLATGGGYNEQFF. Written as DNA, the CDR3 is TGCGCCAGCAGCTTGGCAACAGGGGGAGGATACAATGAGCAGTTCTTC.